This T cell receptor (beta chain) derives from a study of metastatic and nonmetastatic thyroid tumors. At the level of the study: The study looked at repertoires side by side in blood and in tumor or nodule tissue from malignant and benign thyroid patients.

Patients had received no treatment of any kind before thyroid surgery. This clone appeared many times. Its antigen remains unknown. V dropped 7 bases and J dropped 4 bases, with 13 bases sitting between them. This CDR3 has 14 amino acids. Per the germline V gene, CDR1 is SNHLY and CDR2 is FYNNEI. Study processing details: The authors used CDR3 differences across clinicopathological groups to build a distant-metastasis classifier for papillary thyroid cancer. Using MiXCR, TCRdb re-called clones from the PCR reads. These V and J calls are TCRdb output, not the study's own analysis. The table has about 16,000 clones, about 24% seen once. Regarding the study as a whole: For both blood and tumor, malignant thyroid tumors reportedly showed significantly higher TCR beta diversity than benign nodules did.

The receptor was derived from a male donor with papillary thyroid cancer or a benign thyroid nodule (not recorded which). Some clones in this sample may be carry-over from other donors' samples. The genes are TRBV2 and TRBJ2-2; a weak D match, TRBD1 (5 bases). Sequenced sample: tumor tissue. DNA of the CDR3: TGTGCCAGCATAGGACACGCGGTCACCGGGGAGCTGTTTTTT. Translation: CASIGHAVTGELFF.